The present entry profiles one T cell receptor (beta chain) with its context. Clones were read by immunoSEQ multiplex PCR, and TCRdb kept only the in-frame ones, dropping some. The sample records 78,000 or so clones, around 88% being singletons. The source of the sample is a study of T cell responses to AZD1222 COVID-19 vaccine. Trimming took 3 bases from V and 4 from J, leaving 12 bases between them. The CDR3 contains 14 residues. CDR1 LNHDA and CDR2 SQIVND come from the germline V gene (reference sequence). The sequence was obtained from an adult in good health. The chain has TRBV19 and TRBJ1-2, with a tentative D call TRBD1 (5 bases). The sample in question was peripheral blood, obtained on day 0 of AZD1222 vaccination. The chain's CDR3 is CASSISSGGYGYTF. In DNA, the CDR3 is TGTGCCAGTAGTATTTCGAGTGGGGGCTATGGCTACACCTTC.